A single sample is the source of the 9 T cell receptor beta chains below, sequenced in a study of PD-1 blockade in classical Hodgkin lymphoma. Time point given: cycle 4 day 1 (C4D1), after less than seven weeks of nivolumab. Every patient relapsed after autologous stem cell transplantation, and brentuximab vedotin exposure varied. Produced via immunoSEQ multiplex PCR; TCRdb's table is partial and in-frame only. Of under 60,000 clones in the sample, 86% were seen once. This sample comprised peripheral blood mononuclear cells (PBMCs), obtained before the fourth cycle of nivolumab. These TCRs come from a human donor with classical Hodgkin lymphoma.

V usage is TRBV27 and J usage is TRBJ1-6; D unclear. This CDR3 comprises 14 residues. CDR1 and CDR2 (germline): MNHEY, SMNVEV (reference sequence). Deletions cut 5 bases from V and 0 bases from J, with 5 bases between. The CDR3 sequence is CASSDSSYNSPLHF. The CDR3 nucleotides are TGTGCCAGCAGTGATAGCTCCTATAATTCACCCCTCCACTTT.

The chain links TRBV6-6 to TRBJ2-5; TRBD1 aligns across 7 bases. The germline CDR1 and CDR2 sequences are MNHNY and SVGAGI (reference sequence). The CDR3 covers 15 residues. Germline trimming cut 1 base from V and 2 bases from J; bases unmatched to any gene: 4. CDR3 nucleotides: TGTGCCAGCAGTTACTTGACAGGGACACAAGAGACCCAGTACTTC. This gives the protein CASSYLTGTQETQYF.

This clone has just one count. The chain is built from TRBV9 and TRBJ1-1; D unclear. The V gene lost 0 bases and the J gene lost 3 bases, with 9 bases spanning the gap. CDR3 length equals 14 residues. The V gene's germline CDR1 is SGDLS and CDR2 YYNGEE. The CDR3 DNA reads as TGTGCCAGCAGCGTAGCAGGCACCGACACTGAAGCTTTCTTT. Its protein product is CASSVAGTDTEAFF.

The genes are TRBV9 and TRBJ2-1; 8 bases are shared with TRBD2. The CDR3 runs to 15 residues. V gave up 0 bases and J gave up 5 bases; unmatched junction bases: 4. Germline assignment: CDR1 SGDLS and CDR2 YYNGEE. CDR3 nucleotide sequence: TGTGCCAGCAGCGTAGGCGGGGGGATGAACAATGAGCAGTTCTTC. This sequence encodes CASSVGGGMNNEQFF.

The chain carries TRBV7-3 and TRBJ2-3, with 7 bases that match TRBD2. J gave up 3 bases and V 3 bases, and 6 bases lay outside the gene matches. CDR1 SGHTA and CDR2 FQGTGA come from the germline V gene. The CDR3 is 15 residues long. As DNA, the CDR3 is TGTGCCAGCAGCTTGCAAGCGGGGAGGACAGATACGCAGTATTTT. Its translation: CASSLQAGRTDTQYF.

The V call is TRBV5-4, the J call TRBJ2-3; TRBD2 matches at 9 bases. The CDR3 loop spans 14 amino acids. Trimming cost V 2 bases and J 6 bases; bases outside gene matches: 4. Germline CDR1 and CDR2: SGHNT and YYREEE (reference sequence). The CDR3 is CASSLAGGLDTQYF. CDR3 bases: TGTGCCAGCAGCTTAGCGGGGGGACTTGATACGCAGTATTTT.

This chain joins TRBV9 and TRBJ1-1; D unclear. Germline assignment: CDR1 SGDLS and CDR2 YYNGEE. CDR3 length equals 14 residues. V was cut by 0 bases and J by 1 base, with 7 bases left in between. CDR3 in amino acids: CASSVGGTNTEAFF. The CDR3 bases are TGTGCCAGCAGCGTAGGTGGCACGAACACTGAAGCTTTCTTT.

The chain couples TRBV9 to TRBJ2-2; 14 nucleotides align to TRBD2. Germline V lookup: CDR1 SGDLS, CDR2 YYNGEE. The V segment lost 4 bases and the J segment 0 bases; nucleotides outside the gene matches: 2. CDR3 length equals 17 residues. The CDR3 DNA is TGTGCCAGCAGCCAGACTAGCGGGGGGGCGAACACCGGGGAGCTGTTTTTT. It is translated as CASSQTSGGANTGELFF.

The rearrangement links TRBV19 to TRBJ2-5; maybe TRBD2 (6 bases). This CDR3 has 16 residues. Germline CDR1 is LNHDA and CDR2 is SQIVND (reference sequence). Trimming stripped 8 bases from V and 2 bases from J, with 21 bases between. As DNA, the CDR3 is TGTGCCAGTGGGCCCACGGGAGAGCGGGCACAAGAGACCCAGTACTTC. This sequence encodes CASGPTGERAQETQYF.